The T cell receptor (beta chain) under discussion was sequenced for a study of CD8 T cells in Susac syndrome. CDR3 length equals 12 residues. Trimming removed 3 bases from V and 15 bases from J, with 14 bases in between. Isolation of CD8+ and CD4+ T cells was performed negatively, whereas enrichment of TEMRA cells was done by FACS. Reverse transcription of about 0.45 to 1 ug RNA used random hexamers. TCRdb redid the calling of the immunoSEQ multiplex PCR reads with MiXCR, one entry per CDR3 protein. The data contain roughly 110,000 distinct CDR3 sequences, under 95% of them seen just once; the ten biggest clones take up 0.12%.

Sequenced material: CD8+ T cells from PBMCs. The clonotype was recovered from a human donor in good health. V usage is TRBV12-3 or TRBV12-4 and J usage is TRBJ1-4; D call uncertain. Here the CDR3 DNA reads TGTGCCAGCAGTTTGGAAGCCGGAACGGTGTTTTTT. Protein sequence: CASSLEAGTVFF.